This note documents a single T cell receptor beta chain sequence. Antigen: not known. Its ends do not fully match the called genes, so a read error is possible. The sample holds other DNA sequences that translate to the same CDR3. CDR1 LNHNV and CDR2 YYDKDF come from the germline V gene (reference sequence). The CDR3 runs 15 residues. Profiling relied on immunoSEQ multiplex PCR, and the TCRdb table lists in-frame clones only, not all of them. The table includes approximately 100,000 clones, more than 85% detected once. The data were obtained in a study of Tregs in tolerant kidney transplant recipients. Whole-study context: Mixed chimerism was transient after nonmyeloablative marrow transplants from related graft donors.

Overall study findings and caveats: Nucleotide sequences could not be compared across some patients' samples due to primer changes.

Sequences were derived from CD4+ T cells from blood, sampled before the transplant. The V gene is TRBV15, the J gene TRBJ1-6, with D hard to call. The TCR sequence derives from a human donor who received a combined kidney and bone marrow transplant. The CDR3 DNA sequence: TGTGCCACCAGCAGACATTCGAGAGGAAATTCCCCCCTCCACTTT. It is translated as CATSRHSRGNSPLHF.